One T cell receptor beta chain is described in this entry. No antigen is known for it. Those who donated were healthy bone marrow donors. This record belongs to a study of cytomegalovirus exposure and HLA in healthy donors. Findings and caveats of the study: Associated with HLA alleles at 0.05 false discovery rate in a later analysis were 17,000 or so TCR beta sequences. Some segments of the V type, notably TRBV6-2 and TRBV6-3, were excluded as indistinguishable. In an earlier analysis, productive rearrangement rates for most beta V segments clustered near 87% or 30%.

The PCR ran on 60 Vbeta and 13 Jbeta primers. The table came from immunoSEQ multiplex PCR; TCRdb's copy has only in-frame clones and leaves some out. The data hold about 50,000 clones, with around three quarters observed a single time. CDR1 LNHDA and CDR2 SQIVND come from the germline V gene (reference sequence). The V and J ends lost 7 bases and 3 bases, in that order; junction bases with no gene match: 7. The CDR3 totals 14 residues. The V call is TRBV19, the J call TRBJ1-2; 8 bases map to TRBD1. The sequence came from a man aged 30 to 45 in good health and CMV-seropositive. Material: PBMCs. The CDR3 coding sequence is TGTGCCAGTATTCGGACAGGGACGGACTATGGCTACACCTTC. This gives the protein CASIRTGTDYGYTF.